A single T cell receptor beta chain is shown here with its context. What it recognizes is unknown. This specimen comes from a study of cytomegalovirus exposure and HLA in healthy donors. Broader study findings: Rates of TCR association differed by HLA locus in a later analysis, with DRB1 highest and HLA-C lowest. Most of the TCR beta V segments (in an earlier analysis) were productive either about 87% or about 30% of the time. High sensitivity and specificity were reportedly achieved when the classifier diagnosed cytomegalovirus status.

At the time of sampling, donors were nominally healthy, though unrecorded immune exposures were likely. The CDR3 extends over 15 amino acids. V lost 3 bases and J lost 8; bases outside the gene matches: 9. CDR1 and CDR2 (germline): SEHNR, FQNEAQ (reference sequence). 13 Jbeta primers and 60 Vbeta primers were used for the PCR. Using immunoSEQ multiplex PCR, the repertoire was profiled, and TCRdb retains in-frame clones only, with some absent. The sample has 160,000 or so clones; more than 65% are singletons. The chain carries TRBV7-9 and TRBJ2-1; 8 nucleotides match TRBD1. This sequence was found in a man aged 30 to 45 in good health and CMV-seronegative. Material for sequencing was PBMCs. The CDR3 spells CASSLQGQVWDEQFF. CDR3 bases: TGTGCCAGCAGCTTGCAGGGACAGGTATGGGATGAGCAGTTCTTC. Supplemented by reference TRBV7-9 and TRBJ2-1, the full variable domain reads DTGVSQNPRHKITKRGQNVTFRCDPISEHNRLYWYRQTLGQGPEFLTYFQNEAQLEKSRLLSDRFSAERPKGSFSTLEIQRTEQGDSAMYLCASSLQGQVWDEQFFGPGTRLTVL.